These 29 T cell receptor beta chains share one sample of origin, sequenced in a study of cytomegalovirus exposure and HLA in healthy donors. 13 Jbeta primers and 60 Vbeta primers were used for the PCR. Some clones are missing from TCRdb's copy, which holds only in-frame ones; the method was immunoSEQ multiplex PCR. The sample consists of about 180,000 clones, 80% of them appearing once. The material sequenced was PBMCs. These receptors were obtained from a woman aged 25-40 years in good health and CMV-seronegative.

The chain joins TRBV6-4 to TRBJ2-3; 9 bases agree with TRBD2. The CDR3 spans 16 residues. From germline, CDR1 is MRHNA and CDR2 SNTAGT. V shed 6 bases, J shed 2 bases, and the junction held 9 bases outside the gene matches. This CDR3 is CASSQLAGGYTDTQYF. CDR3 nucleotide sequence: TGTGCCAGCAGCCAGCTGGCGGGGGGGTACACAGATACGCAGTATTTT.

CDR3 in amino acids: CASSAQGNYGYTF. In DNA form, the CDR3 reads TGTGCCAGCAGCGCACAGGGAAACTATGGCTACACCTTC. The J gene is TRBJ1-2, the V gene TRBV5-6; tentatively, D is TRBD1 (6 bases). The CDR3 runs 13 residues. CDR1 is SGHDT, CDR2 YYEEEE, per germline. The germline V and J ends were trimmed by 4 bases and 2 bases, with 9 bases remaining between them.

This clone was observed a few times. The CDR3 sequence is CASSLTSGGKNIQYF. Written as DNA, the CDR3 is TGTGCCAGCAGCTTGACTAGCGGGGGGAAAAACATTCAGTACTTC. The chain has TRBV7-8 and TRBJ2-4; TRBD2 matches at 13 bases. The CDR3 spans 15 residues. The germline gives CDR1 SGHVS, CDR2 FQNEAQ. Unmatched junction bases numbered 0, after V lost 3 bases and J lost 4 bases. Using reference TRBV7-8 and TRBJ2-4 for the parts outside the CDR3, the full variable domain is GAGVSQSPRYKVAKRGQDVALRCDPISGHVSLFWYQQALGQGPEFLTYFQNEAQLDKSGLPSDRFFAERPEGSVSTLKIQRTQQEDSAVYLCASSLTSGGKNIQYFGAGTRLSVL.

The chain has TRBV4-3 and TRBJ1-5, with 9 bases matching TRBD1. The germline V gene has CDR1 LGHNA and CDR2 YSLEER. CDR3 length equals 16 residues. V lost 3 bases and J lost 10; bases outside the gene matches: 13. CDR3 bases: TGCGCCAGCAGCCAGGGAACGGGACAGGGTCTTGAACCCCAGCATTTT. This codes for CASSQGTGQGLEPQHF.

To note about this clone: This same CDR3 is encoded by further DNA sequences in the sample. In nucleotides, the CDR3 is TGCGCCAGCAGCTCCCCGGGGCAAGAGACCCAGTACTTC. This codes for CASSSPGQETQYF. This chain joins TRBV5-1 and TRBJ2-5, with D possibly being TRBD2 (5 bases). The CDR3 is 13 amino acids. Germline V lookup: CDR1 SGHRS, CDR2 YFSETQ. Trimming removed 3 bases from V and 2 bases from J, with 8 bases in between.

The gene calls are TRBV7-2 and TRBJ1-1, with 7 bases lining up with TRBD1. V was pared by 3 bases and J by 5 bases, with 3 bases of the junction left unmatched. The V gene's germline CDR1 is SGHTA and CDR2 FQGNSA. The length of the CDR3 is 13 residues. CDR3 residues: CASSLTGTTEAFF. CDR3 in DNA: TGTGCCAGCAGCTTGACAGGGACAACTGAAGCTTTCTTT.

The rearrangement joins TRBV19 to TRBJ2-5; the D gene is possibly TRBD1 (6 bases). The CDR3 contains 13 residues. Germline V gene sequence: CDR1 LNHDA, CDR2 SQIVND (reference sequence). V lost 4 bases, J lost 3 bases, and 9 bases lay in between. CDR3 sequence reads: CASSSRQEETQYF. CDR3 in DNA: TGTGCCAGTAGTAGCCGACAGGAAGAGACCCAGTACTTC.

This clone came up once. This chain uses TRBV5-1 with TRBJ2-1, with 9 nucleotides matching TRBD1. CDR1 SGHRS and CDR2 YFSETQ come from the germline V gene. This CDR3 region has 15 residues. V lost 4 bases and J lost 4; bases outside the gene matches: 6. The CDR3 sequence: CASSIRTGAYNEQFF. CDR3 in DNA: TGCGCCAGCAGCATCCGGACAGGGGCATACAATGAGCAGTTCTTC.

This chain links TRBV6-5 with TRBJ1-1, with D perhaps TRBD1 (5 bases). CDR1 is MNHEY and CDR2 is SVGAGI in the germline V gene. With 3 bases removed from V and 2 bases from J, the gap between germline ends came to 13 bases. This CDR3 contains 15 residues. The DNA of the CDR3 is TGTGCCAGCAGTTATTTCGACAGTATCAACACTGAAGCTTTCTTT. This gives the protein CASSYFDSINTEAFF.

The V call is TRBV7-2, the J call TRBJ1-6; the match to TRBD1 covers 7 bases. This CDR3 region has 15 residues. Germline V lookup: CDR1 SGHTA, CDR2 FQGNSA. V lost 3 bases, J lost 8 bases, and 7 bases stayed unmatched. The CDR3 loop is CASSFRQGRDSPLHF. As DNA, the CDR3 is TGTGCCAGCAGCTTTCGACAGGGTAGGGATTCACCCCTCCACTTT.

The gene calls are TRBV19 and TRBJ1-2; D is perhaps TRBD1 (5 bases). CDR1 LNHDA and CDR2 SQIVND come from the germline V gene (reference sequence). The V end was cut by 6 bases, the J end by 2 bases, with 16 bases between. This CDR3 spans 15 amino acids. CDR3 in DNA: TGTGCCAGTAGGAATCGGGGGACGGAAAACTATGGCTACACCTTC. The encoded protein is CASRNRGTENYGYTF.

The rearrangement links TRBV29-1 to TRBJ1-1, with D uncertain. Germline-derived CDR1 and CDR2 are SQVTM and ANQGSEA. CDR3 length: 12 amino acids. The V gene lost 4 bases and the J gene lost 0 bases, with 6 bases spanning the gap. CDR3 nucleotides: TGCAGCGTTGTCAAATTGAACACTGAAGCTTTCTTT. Translated: CSVVKLNTEAFF.

The V call is TRBV4-2, the J call TRBJ1-2; no definite D call. The CDR3 runs to 17 residues. Germline CDR1 and CDR2: LGHNA and YNFKEQ. V was trimmed by 0 bases and J by 2 bases, leaving 16 bases between them. The CDR3 is CASSQETSMRLNYGYTF. The CDR3 coding sequence is TGTGCCAGCAGCCAAGAAACAAGTATGCGGTTGAACTATGGCTACACCTTC.

This clone was counted only a few times. The gene calls are TRBV7-9 and TRBJ2-7, with TRBD1 matching 8 bases. The ends lost 3 bases at V and 3 bases at J; junction bases unmatched: 4. Germline CDR1 reads SEHNR; CDR2 reads FQNEAQ (reference sequence). The CDR3 is 14 residues long. This CDR3 reads CASSLTGVNYEQYF. The CDR3 region has the DNA TGTGCCAGCAGCTTGACAGGGGTTAACTACGAGCAGTACTTC.

The chain has TRBV18 and TRBJ2-1, with unresolved D. The CDR3 totals 14 residues. Germline CDR1 is KGHSH and CDR2 is LQKENI. The V end lost 1 base, the J end lost 5 bases, and 9 bases lay between the germline ends. The CDR3 coding sequence is TGTGCCAGCTCACCACTGTCCCTCGACAATGAGCAGTTCTTC. Translating gives CASSPLSLDNEQFF.

The sample holds a few counts of this clone. This chain's CDR3 is CASSQEVSAGGEKLFF. The CDR3 coding sequence is TGCGCCAGCAGCCAAGAGGTAAGTGCCGGAGGGGAAAAACTGTTTTTT. The V and J genes are TRBV4-3 and TRBJ1-4; D is ambiguous. CDR3 length: 16 amino acids. The germline V gene has CDR1 LGHNA and CDR2 YSLEER. V was clipped by 0 bases and J by 8 bases, with 16 bases between them.

In this sample, this clone turned up a few times. This chain links TRBV14 with TRBJ1-2; D uncertain. V lost 4 bases and J lost 1, with 13 bases in between. The CDR3 covers 15 residues. Germline CDR1 SGHDN, CDR2 FVKESK. The CDR3 loop is CASSPLARSNYGYTF. CDR3 bases: TGTGCCAGCAGCCCCCTGGCCCGGAGTAACTATGGCTACACCTTC.

The chain couples TRBV29-1 to TRBJ1-2, with 11 bases aligning to TRBD1. This CDR3 spans 14 amino acids. Germline V gives CDR1 SQVTM, CDR2 ANQGSEA. Germline trimming cut 8 bases from V and 3 bases from J; bases unmatched to any gene: 8. For the CDR3, the DNA is TGCAGCACTGCCGGGACAGGGGGGGACTATGGCTACACCTTC. Translating it yields CSTAGTGGDYGYTF. The whole variable domain, remainder taken from reference TRBV29-1 and TRBJ1-2, is SAVISQKPSRDICQRGTSLTIQCQVDSQVTMMFWYRQQPGQSLTLIATANQGSEATYESGFVIDKFPISRPNLTFSTLTVSNMSPEDSSIYLCSTAGTGGDYGYTFGSGTRLTVV.

The V gene is TRBV21-1, the J gene TRBJ2-1; TRBD1, as called in the table, went unchecked against the DNA. TRBV21-1 is given as a pseudogene. This CDR3 spans 17 amino acids. CDR3 bases: TGTGCCAGCAGCATCCACAGCCGGTCGATCCCCTACAATGAGCAGTTCTTC. It is translated as CASSIHSRSIPYNEQFF.

The gene calls are TRBV19 and TRBJ1-1; D call uncertain. Germline lookup yields CDR1 LNHDA and CDR2 SQIVND (reference sequence). This CDR3 contains 17 residues. V was pared by 0 bases and J by 0 bases, with 14 bases between. CDR3 amino acids: CASSIDAEGLMNTEAFF. The CDR3 DNA reads as TGTGCCAGTAGTATAGATGCCGAGGGCCTGATGAACACTGAAGCTTTCTTT.

The J gene is TRBJ1-1, the V gene TRBV5-1, with D maybe TRBD1 (6 bases). Germline V gene sequence: CDR1 SGHRS, CDR2 YFSETQ. Trimming removed 6 bases from V and 1 base from J, with 13 bases in between. The CDR3 runs 14 residues. CDR3 DNA: TGCGCCAGCAACATCCAGGGGAGGAACACTGAAGCTTTCTTT. Translation: CASNIQGRNTEAFF.

The rearrangement uses TRBV7-6 and TRBJ2-7, with TRBD2 as a possible D gene (6 bases). The V gene's germline CDR1 is SGHVS and CDR2 FNYEAQ. This CDR3 contains 14 residues. The V gene lost 5 bases and the J gene lost 6 bases, with 17 bases spanning the gap. This CDR3 reads CASSPRGTPAEQYF. The CDR3 DNA reads TGTGCCAGCAGCCCCCGCGGGACCCCCGCCGAGCAGTACTTC.

This clone was recorded only once. The V and J genes are TRBV18 and TRBJ1-5; tentative D call: TRBD1 (6 bases). The germline V gene has CDR1 KGHSH and CDR2 LQKENI. The CDR3 runs 17 residues. The germline V and J ends were trimmed by 3 bases and 0 bases, with 15 bases remaining between them. This CDR3 reads CASSPRQVGGSNQPQHF. CDR3 DNA: TGTGCCAGCTCACCCAGACAGGTTGGGGGTAGCAATCAGCCCCAGCATTTT.

The chain is built from TRBV27 and TRBJ1-4; 12 bases are a match to TRBD1. Germline V gene lookup returns CDR1 MNHEY and CDR2 SMNVEV (reference sequence). The V segment lost 8 bases and the J segment 3 bases; nucleotides outside the gene matches: 4. The CDR3 runs 15 residues. The CDR3 region is CASRDRGLSNEKLFF. The CDR3 DNA reads TGTGCCAGCCGGGACAGGGGGCTGTCTAATGAAAAACTGTTTTTT.

This rearrangement joins TRBV4-1 to TRBJ1-2; perhaps TRBD1 as D (6 bases). The CDR3 consists of 15 residues. Germline loops: CDR1 MGHRA, CDR2 YSYEKL. V was pared by 2 bases and J by 2 bases, with 12 bases between. This CDR3 is CASSQTGTKNYGYTF. The CDR3 nucleotides read TGCGCCAGCAGCCAAACAGGGACTAAGAACTATGGCTACACCTTC.

The chain links TRBV5-1 to TRBJ1-1; no firm D call. This CDR3 is built from 13 residues. Trimming left V 4 bases short and J 0 bases short, with 7 bases between. In germline, CDR1 is SGHRS, CDR2 YFSETQ. The CDR3 bases are TGCGCCAGCAGCGCCACAGTGAACACTGAAGCTTTCTTT. It is translated as CASSATVNTEAFF. Combining the CDR3 with reference TRBV5-1 and TRBJ1-1 gives the whole variable domain KAGVTQTPRYLIKTRGQQVTLSCSPISGHRSVSWYQQTPGQGLQFLFEYFSETQRNKGNFPGRFSGRQFSNSRSEMNVSTLELGDSALYLCASSATVNTEAFFGQGTRLTVV.

V is TRBV5-1 and J is TRBJ2-3, with 8 bases matching TRBD2. Germline trimming cut 5 bases from V and 1 base from J; bases unmatched to any gene: 9. Germline V gene lookup returns CDR1 SGHRS and CDR2 YFSETQ. The CDR3 has 16 residues. The CDR3 sequence: CASRTRPGGGTDTQYF. The CDR3, as DNA: TGCGCCAGCAGGACCCGCCCGGGGGGGGGCACAGATACGCAGTATTTT.

CDR3 DNA: TGTGCCATGAAGACTGGGTATCATGAGCAGTTCTTC. Encoded protein: CAMKTGYHEQFF. J is TRBJ2-1 and V is TRBV30, with no clear D. Germline assignment: CDR1 GTSNPN and CDR2 SVGIG (reference sequence). The CDR3 length is 12 residues. Trimming took off 8 bases at V and 8 bases at J, with 16 bases between the two ends. Combining the CDR3 with reference TRBV30 and TRBJ2-1 gives the whole variable domain SQTIHQWPATLVQPVGSPLSLECTVEGTSNPNLYWYRQAAGRGLQLLFYSVGIGQISSEVPQNLSASRPQDRQFILSSKKLLLSDSGFYLCAMKTGYHEQFFGPGTRLTVL.

Here the CDR3 DNA reads TGTGCCTGGAGTGTACTCGAAGCTTTCTTT. This encodes CAWSVLEAFF. This chain uses TRBV30 with TRBJ1-1; no clear D. Germline V gene data show CDR1 as GTSNPN and CDR2 as SVGIG (reference sequence). Trimming stripped 0 bases from V and 8 bases from J, with 4 bases between. The CDR3 has 10 amino acids.